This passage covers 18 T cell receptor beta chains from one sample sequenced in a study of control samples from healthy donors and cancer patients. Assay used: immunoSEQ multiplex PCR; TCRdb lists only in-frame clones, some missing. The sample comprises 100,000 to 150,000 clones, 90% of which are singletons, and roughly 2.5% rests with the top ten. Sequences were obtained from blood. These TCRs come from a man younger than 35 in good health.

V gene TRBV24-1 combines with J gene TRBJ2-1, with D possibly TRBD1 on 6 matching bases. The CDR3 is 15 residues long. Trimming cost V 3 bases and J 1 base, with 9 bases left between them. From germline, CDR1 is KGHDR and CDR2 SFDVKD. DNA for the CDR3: TGTGCCACCAGTGATGCCAGGGGTTCCTACAATGAGCAGTTCTTC. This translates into CATSDARGSYNEQFF.

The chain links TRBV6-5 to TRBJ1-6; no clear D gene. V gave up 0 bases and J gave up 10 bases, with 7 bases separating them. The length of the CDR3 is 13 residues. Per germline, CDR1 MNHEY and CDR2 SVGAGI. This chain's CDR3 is CASSYSFKSPLHF. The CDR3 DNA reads TGTGCCAGCAGTTACTCGTTCAAATCACCCCTCCACTTT.

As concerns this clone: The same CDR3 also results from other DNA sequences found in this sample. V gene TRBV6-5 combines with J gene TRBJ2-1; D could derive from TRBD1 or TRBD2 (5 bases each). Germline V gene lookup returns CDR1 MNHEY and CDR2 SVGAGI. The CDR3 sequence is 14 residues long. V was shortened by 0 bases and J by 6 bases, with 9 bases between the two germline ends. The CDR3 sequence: CASSYSGLANEQFF. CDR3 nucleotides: TGTGCCAGCAGTTACTCGGGGCTAGCCAATGAGCAGTTCTTC.

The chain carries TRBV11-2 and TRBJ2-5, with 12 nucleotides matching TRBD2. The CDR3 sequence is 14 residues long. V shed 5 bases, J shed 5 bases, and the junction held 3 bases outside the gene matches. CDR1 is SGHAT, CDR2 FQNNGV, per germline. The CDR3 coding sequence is TGTGCCAGCAGCAGAGGACTAGCGGGGGAGACCCAGTACTTC. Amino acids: CASSRGLAGETQYF.

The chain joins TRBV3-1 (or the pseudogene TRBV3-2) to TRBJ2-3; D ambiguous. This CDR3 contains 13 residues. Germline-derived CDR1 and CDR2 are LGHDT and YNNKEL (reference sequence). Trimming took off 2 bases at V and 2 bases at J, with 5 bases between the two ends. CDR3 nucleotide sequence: TGTGCCAGCAGCCAATTAATCACAGATACGCAGTATTTT. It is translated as CASSQLITDTQYF.

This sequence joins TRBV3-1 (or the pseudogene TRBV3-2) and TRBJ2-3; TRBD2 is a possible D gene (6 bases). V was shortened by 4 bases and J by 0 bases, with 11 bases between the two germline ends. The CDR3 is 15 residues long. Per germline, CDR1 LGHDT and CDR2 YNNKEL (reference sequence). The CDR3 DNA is TGTGCCAGCAGCCCAACGGGGGAGAGCACAGATACGCAGTATTTT. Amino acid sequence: CASSPTGESTDTQYF.

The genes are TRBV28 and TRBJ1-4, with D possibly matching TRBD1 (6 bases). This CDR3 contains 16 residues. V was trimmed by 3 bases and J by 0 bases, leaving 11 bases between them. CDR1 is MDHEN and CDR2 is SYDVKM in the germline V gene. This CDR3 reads CASSLGGAATNEKLFF. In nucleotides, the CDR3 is TGTGCCAGCAGTTTGGGGGGGGCAGCAACTAATGAAAAACTGTTTTTT.

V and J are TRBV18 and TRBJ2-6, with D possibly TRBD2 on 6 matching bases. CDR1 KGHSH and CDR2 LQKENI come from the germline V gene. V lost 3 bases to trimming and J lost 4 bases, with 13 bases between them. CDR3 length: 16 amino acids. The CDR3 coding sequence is TGTGCCAGCTCACCCCCTGGACTATCCGGGGCCAACGTCCTGACTTTC. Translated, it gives CASSPPGLSGANVLTF.

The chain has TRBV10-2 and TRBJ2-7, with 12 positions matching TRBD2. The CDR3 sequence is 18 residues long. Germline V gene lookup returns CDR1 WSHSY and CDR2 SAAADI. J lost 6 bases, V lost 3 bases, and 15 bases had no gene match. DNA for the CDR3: TGCGCCAGCAGTGACCCCGGACTAGCGGGATATGATCCATCCGAGCAGTACGTC. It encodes CASSDPGLAGYDPSEQYV.

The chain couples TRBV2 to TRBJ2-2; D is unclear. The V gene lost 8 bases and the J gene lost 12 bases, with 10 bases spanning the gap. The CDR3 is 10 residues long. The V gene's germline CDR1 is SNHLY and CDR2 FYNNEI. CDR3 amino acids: CASFTNQLFF. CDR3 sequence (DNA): TGTGCCAGCTTTACCAACCAGCTGTTTTTT.

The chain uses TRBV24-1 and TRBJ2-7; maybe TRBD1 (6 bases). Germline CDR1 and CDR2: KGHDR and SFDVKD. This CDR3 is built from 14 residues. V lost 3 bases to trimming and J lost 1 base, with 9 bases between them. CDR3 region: CATSDGGASYEQYF. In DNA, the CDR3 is TGTGCCACCAGTGATGGGGGCGCTTCCTACGAGCAGTACTTC.

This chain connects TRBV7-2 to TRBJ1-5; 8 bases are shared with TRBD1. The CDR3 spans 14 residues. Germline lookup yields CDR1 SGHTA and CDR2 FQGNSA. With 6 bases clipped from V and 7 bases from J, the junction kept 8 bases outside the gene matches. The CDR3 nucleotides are TGTGCCAGCAGTCAACAGGGGGTATGGCAGCCCCAGCATTTT. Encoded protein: CASSQQGVWQPQHF. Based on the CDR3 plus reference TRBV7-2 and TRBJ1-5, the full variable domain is GAGVSQSPSNKVTEKGKDVELRCDPISGHTALYWYRQSLGQGLEFLIYFQGNSAPDKSGLPSDRFSAERTGGSVSTLTIQRTQQEDSAVYLCASSQQGVWQPQHFGDGTRLSIL.

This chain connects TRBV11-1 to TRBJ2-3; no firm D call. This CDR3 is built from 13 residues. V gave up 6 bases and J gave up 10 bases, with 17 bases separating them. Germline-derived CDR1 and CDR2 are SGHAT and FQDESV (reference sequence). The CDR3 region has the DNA TGTGCCAGCAGTCGGATCCTAGGGCCCTCGCAGTATTTT. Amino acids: CASSRILGPSQYF.

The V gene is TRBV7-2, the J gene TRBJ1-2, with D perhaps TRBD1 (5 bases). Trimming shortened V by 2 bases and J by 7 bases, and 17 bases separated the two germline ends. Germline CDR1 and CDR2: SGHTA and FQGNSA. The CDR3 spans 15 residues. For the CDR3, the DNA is TGTGCCAGCAGCTTATCACAGGCCGTAGCTCGTGGCTACACCTTC. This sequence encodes CASSLSQAVARGYTF.

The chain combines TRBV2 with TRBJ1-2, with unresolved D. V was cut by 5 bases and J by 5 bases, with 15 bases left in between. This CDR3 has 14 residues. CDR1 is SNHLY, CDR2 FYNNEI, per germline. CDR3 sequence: CASSPSLEGYGYTF. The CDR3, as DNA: TGTGCCAGCAGTCCTTCGCTCGAGGGTTATGGCTACACCTTC.

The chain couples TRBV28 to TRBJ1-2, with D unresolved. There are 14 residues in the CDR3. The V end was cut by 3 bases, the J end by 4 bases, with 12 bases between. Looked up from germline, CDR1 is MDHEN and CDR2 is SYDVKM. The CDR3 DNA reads TGTGCCAGCAGTTTTAGAGGCCTCCTCTATGGCTACACCTTC. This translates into CASSFRGLLYGYTF.

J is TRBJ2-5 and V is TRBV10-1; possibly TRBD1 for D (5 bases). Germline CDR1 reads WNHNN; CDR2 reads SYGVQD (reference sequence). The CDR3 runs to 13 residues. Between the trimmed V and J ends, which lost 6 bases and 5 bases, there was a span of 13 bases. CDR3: CASSPGIGETQYF. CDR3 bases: TGCGCCAGCAGCCCAGGGATTGGGGAGACCCAGTACTTC.

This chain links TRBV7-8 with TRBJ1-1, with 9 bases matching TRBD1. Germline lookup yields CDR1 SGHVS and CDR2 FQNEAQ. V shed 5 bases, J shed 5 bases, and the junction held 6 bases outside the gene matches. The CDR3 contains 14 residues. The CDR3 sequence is CASSAGQGMTEAFF. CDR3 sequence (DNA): TGTGCCAGCAGCGCCGGACAGGGGATGACTGAAGCTTTCTTT.